Included here is one TCR beta chain sequence, with context. The antigen is undetermined. These data are taken from a study of cytomegalovirus exposure and HLA in healthy donors. On the study more broadly: Earlier work reported 117 million unique TCR beta sequences from 150 million to 200 million T cells.

Study-wide results and limits: Sequencing artifact likely explains a cluster of highly shared sequence variants.

Use of 60 Vbeta and 13 Jbeta primers characterized the PCR. Sequenced by immunoSEQ multiplex PCR; TCRdb stores in-frame clones only, minus some. The sample includes 150,000 to 200,000 clones, roughly three quarters seen only once; the top ten take over 2%. The receptor comes from a woman in her 30s in good health and CMV-seropositive. Material for sequencing was PBMCs.

CDR3 DNA: TGTGCCAGCAGTTTTCGGGGGAGAGGCTACAATGAGCAGTTCTTC. Residues: CASSFRGRGYNEQFF. The chain uses TRBV28 and TRBJ2-1, with a possible D match to TRBD2 (6 bases). CDR1 and CDR2 from the germline V gene are MDHEN and SYDVKM. The CDR3 covers 15 residues. Trimming cost V 3 bases and J 3 bases, with 12 bases left between them.